The 24 T cell receptor beta chains below all came from one sample that was sequenced in a study of T cells in Graves' hyperthyroidism and ophthalmopathy. From RNA transcripts, TCR beta CDR3 regions were amplified. The TCR CDR3 was amplified in a first-round RT-PCR using the HTBI primer set. MiXCR was run by TCRdb on the multiplex PCR reads, yielding one entry per CDR3 protein. Among about 600,000 distinct CDR3 sequences listed, roughly 15% were seen once. The specimen sequenced was blood. The receptors shown here come from a woman aged 45-65 years with Graves' ophthalmopathy.

The table lists this clonotype with many counts. The V call is TRBV28, the J call TRBJ2-3; 7 nucleotides agree with TRBD1. The junction had 15 bases not matched to a gene; V was cut back by 7 bases and J by 2 bases. CDR3 length: 17 amino acids. CDR1 and CDR2 (germline): MDHEN, SYDVKM. CDR3 coding DNA: TGTGCCAGCAAAAAGCTTCCGGGACAGACCATCACAGATACGCAGTATTTT. Translating it yields CASKKLPGQTITDTQYF.

This clonotype was seen at least ten times. The V call is TRBV10-3, the J call TRBJ1-1, with TRBD1 matching over 7 bases. Germline values: CDR1 ENHRY, CDR2 SYGVKD. The CDR3 sequence is 14 residues long. V lost 6 bases to trimming and J lost 3 bases; unmatched junction nucleotides: 7. The CDR3 loop is CAISDTGVDTEAFF. As DNA, the CDR3 is TGTGCCATCAGCGACACAGGGGTCGACACTGAAGCTTTCTTT.

Many counts were recorded for this clonotype. The chain uses TRBV2 and TRBJ2-5, with D perhaps matching TRBD1 (6 bases). V shed 6 bases and J shed 3 bases, with 14 bases lying between them. The CDR3 covers 14 residues. The germline V gene encodes CDR1 SNHLY and CDR2 FYNNEI. CDR3 residues: CASSPLTGKETQYF. The CDR3 DNA follows: TGTGCCAGCAGCCCTTTAACAGGGAAAGAGACCCAGTACTTC.

Ten or more counts support this clonotype. The chain uses TRBV20-1 and TRBJ2-1; 8 bases fit TRBD2. The CDR3 is 15 amino acids. V gave up 1 base and J gave up 4 bases; unmatched junction bases: 6. Germline CDR1 DFQATT, CDR2 SNEGSKA (reference sequence). The CDR3 sequence: CSARVSGSPYNEQFF. The CDR3 DNA sequence: TGCAGTGCTAGAGTGAGCGGGAGCCCATACAATGAGCAGTTCTTC.

The chain has TRBV10-3 and TRBJ1-3, with 9 bases aligning to TRBD1. V lost 7 bases and J lost 3; bases outside the gene matches: 7. This CDR3 is built from 15 residues. Germline CDR1 ENHRY, CDR2 SYGVKD. The CDR3 spells CAINPGQGFGNTIYF. CDR3 sequence (DNA): TGTGCCATCAACCCGGGACAGGGATTTGGAAACACCATATATTTT.

The chain links TRBV15 to TRBJ2-1; TRBD1 matches at 7 bases. The CDR3 sequence is 15 residues long. Per the germline V gene, CDR1 is LNHNV and CDR2 is YYDKDF (reference sequence). Unmatched junction bases numbered 5, after V lost 2 bases and J lost 4 bases. The CDR3 DNA is TGTGCCACCAGCAGAATGAACAGGGGATACAATGAGCAGTTCTTC. Translation: CATSRMNRGYNEQFF.

This clonotype was observed many times. The chain employs TRBV7-2 and TRBJ1-1; perhaps TRBD1 as D (5 bases). The CDR3 covers 17 residues. V lost 2 bases and J 1 base, leaving 17 bases between the germline ends. The germline V gene has CDR1 SGHTA and CDR2 FQGNSA. CDR3 protein: CASSLYGARIANTEAFF. The CDR3, as DNA: TGTGCCAGCAGCTTATATGGGGCCCGAATTGCGAACACTGAAGCTTTCTTT.

This clonotype was seen a few times. V and J are TRBV29-1 and TRBJ2-1; D is ambiguous. Germline CDR1 reads SQVTM; CDR2 reads ANQGSEA. Trimming removed 7 bases from V and 7 bases from J, with 11 bases in between. CDR3 length: 11 amino acids. CDR3 DNA: TGCAGCGCCGTTACAGCAAATGAGCAGTTCTTC. Translated, it gives CSAVTANEQFF.

This clonotype was seen ten or more times. This chain connects TRBV6-1 to TRBJ2-7; D not certain. Trimming cost V 5 bases and J 4 bases, with 9 bases left between them. CDR1 and CDR2 from the germline V gene are MNHNS and SASEGT. The CDR3 runs 12 residues. The DNA of the CDR3 is TGTGCCAGCAGTCCTTTACGTTACGAGCAGTACTTC. It translates to CASSPLRYEQYF.

The chain combines TRBV6-1 with TRBJ2-1; maybe TRBD1 (6 bases). The CDR3 length is 19 residues. Germline loops: CDR1 MNHNS, CDR2 SASEGT. The V end lost 6 bases, the J end lost 0 bases, and 24 bases lay between the germline ends. The CDR3 here is CASSRMFLAGDSSYNEQFF. The CDR3 DNA sequence: TGTGCCAGCAGCCGTATGTTCTTGGCAGGGGATAGCTCCTACAATGAGCAGTTCTTC.

This clonotype has more than one count but fewer than ten. The chain links TRBV10-3 to TRBJ2-5, with 10 bases aligning to TRBD1. Trimming took 6 bases from V and 4 from J; bases not matched to a gene: 2. CDR3 size: 13 residues. CDR1 is ENHRY and CDR2 is SYGVKD in the germline V gene. CDR3 region: CAISRDRGETQYF. DNA of the CDR3: TGTGCCATCAGCCGGGACAGGGGAGAGACCCAGTACTTC.

This clonotype was observed a handful of times. The rearrangement uses TRBV7-2 and TRBJ2-1, with 7 positions matching TRBD2. V shed 5 bases and J 0 bases; nucleotides not matched to a gene: 7. Germline V gene lookup returns CDR1 SGHTA and CDR2 FQGNSA. CDR3 length: 16 residues. CDR3 coding DNA: TGTGCCAGCAGCCTGCCGGGACTACCCTCCTACAATGAGCAGTTCTTC. Translated, it gives CASSLPGLPSYNEQFF. The full variable domain, rest sourced from reference TRBV7-2 and TRBJ2-1, is GAGVSQSPSNKVTEKGKDVELRCDPISGHTALYWYRQSLGQGLEFLIYFQGNSAPDKSGLPSDRFSAERTGGSVSTLTIQRTQQEDSAVYLCASSLPGLPSYNEQFFGPGTRLTVL.

Ten or more counts support this clonotype. The chain couples TRBV28 to TRBJ1-2; 7 nucleotides line up with TRBD1. The CDR3 is made up of 12 amino acids. V gave up 5 bases and J gave up 14 bases; unmatched junction bases: 11. Germline CDR1 and CDR2: MDHEN and SYDVKM. The DNA of the CDR3 is TGTGCCAGCAGTGATCCACAGGGGATGTTTACCTTC. Amino acids: CASSDPQGMFTF.

There are many counts of this clonotype. The chain recombines TRBV11-2 with TRBJ2-1; D gene uncertain. Germline CDR1 reads SGHAT; CDR2 reads FQNNGV. Deletions cut 4 bases from V and 0 bases from J, with 16 bases between. The CDR3 is 17 residues long. CDR3 sequence reads: CASSSRSLRSSYNEQFF. In DNA form, the CDR3 reads TGTGCCAGCAGCTCTCGTTCCTTAAGAAGCTCCTACAATGAGCAGTTCTTC.

The rearrangement joins TRBV2 to TRBJ1-6, with no clear D. CDR3 length: 14 residues. With 6 bases removed from V and 3 bases from J, the gap between germline ends came to 9 bases. Germline CDR1 SNHLY, CDR2 FYNNEI. The chain's CDR3 is CASRVADYNSPLHF. The CDR3 DNA reads TGTGCCAGCAGGGTCGCAGACTATAATTCACCCCTCCACTTT.

Ten or more counts support this clonotype. The chain employs TRBV12-3 or TRBV12-4 and TRBJ2-5; 8 nucleotides align to TRBD2. V was clipped by 5 bases and J by 5 bases; unmatched bases: 13. The CDR3 loop spans 16 amino acids. The CDR3 reads CASSTHAGRAAETQYF. The DNA of the CDR3 is TGTGCCAGCAGTACACACGCCGGGAGGGCCGCGGAGACCCAGTACTTC.

This clonotype was picked up many times. This chain joins TRBV7-8 and TRBJ1-4; D gene uncertain. Germline V gene lookup returns CDR1 SGHVS and CDR2 FQNEAQ. The CDR3 covers 16 residues. V lost 1 base and J 3 bases, leaving 12 bases between the germline ends. CDR3 bases: TGTGCCAGCAGCTTAGTCCGGAGGAGGCCTAATGAAAAACTGTTTTTT. It yields the protein CASSLVRRRPNEKLFF.

V is TRBV7-6 and J is TRBJ2-7, with 8 nucleotides matching TRBD1. The junction had 5 bases not matched to a gene; V was cut back by 1 base and J by 3 bases. CDR1 SGHVS and CDR2 FNYEAQ come from the germline V gene. CDR3 length equals 15 residues. The CDR3 loop is CASSLEQGVFYEQYF. The CDR3 bases are TGTGCCAGCAGCTTAGAACAGGGGGTTTTCTACGAGCAGTACTTC.

Of note for this clonotype: This may arise from a read error, as a much more abundant clone is one base away. CDR3 loop: CASSEFEEATEQFF. The CDR3, as DNA: TGTGCCAGCAGTGAGTTTGAGGAGGCGACAGAGCAGTTCTTC. The rearrangement links TRBV28 to TRBJ2-1; D may be TRBD2 (5 bases). Trimming removed 5 bases from V and 10 bases from J, with 18 bases in between. The germline CDR1 and CDR2 sequences are MDHEN and SYDVKM. This CDR3 spans 14 amino acids.

Note on this clonotype: Possible read error: a much larger clone is one base away. The V and J genes are TRBV7-3 and TRBJ2-1; 9 bases fit TRBD1. Germline lookup yields CDR1 SGHTA and CDR2 FQGTGA. The CDR3 sequence is 15 residues long. The CDR3 loop reads CVSSFKTGGGNEQFF. In DNA form, the CDR3 reads TGTGTCAGCAGCTTTAAGACAGGGGGAGGGAATGAGCAGTTCTTC.

This clonotype turned up a few times. The chain is built from TRBV4-2 and TRBJ2-5; 11 positions match TRBD2. V was clipped by 1 base and J by 4 bases; unmatched bases: 8. The length of the CDR3 is 17 residues. CDR1 is LGHNA and CDR2 is YNFKEQ in the germline V gene. Here the CDR3 DNA reads TGTGCCAGCAGCCAAGGGGCTTTAGCGGGAGGGGTAGAGACCCAGTACTTC. Its translation: CASSQGALAGGVETQYF.

In this sample, this clonotype turned up many times. V and J are TRBV20-1 and TRBJ1-2; TRBD1 is a possible D gene (5 bases). Between the trimmed V and J ends, which lost 6 bases and 4 bases, there was a span of 15 bases. Looked up from germline, CDR1 is DFQATT and CDR2 is SNEGSKA (reference sequence). The CDR3 is 13 residues long. CDR3 amino acids: CSAIDPGPYGYTF. The CDR3 DNA follows: TGCAGTGCCATCGACCCGGGACCCTATGGCTACACCTTC.

This clonotype appeared many times. The V and J genes are TRBV12-3 or TRBV12-4 and TRBJ2-5; maybe TRBD1 (6 bases). The CDR3 sequence is 15 residues long. Deletions cut 1 base from V and 0 bases from J, with 9 bases between. The CDR3 coding sequence is TGTGCCAGCAGTTTAGACCAGGGGTACCAAGAGACCCAGTACTTC. Translating it yields CASSLDQGYQETQYF.

The table lists this clonotype with many counts. This chain links TRBV11-2 with TRBJ2-2, with 8 bases that match TRBD1. The CDR3 runs 16 residues. V dropped 5 bases and J dropped 8; count of bases not matched to a gene: 13. The germline V gene has CDR1 SGHAT and CDR2 FQNNGV. CDR3 region: CASSQGAGVAEGELFF. CDR3 bases: TGTGCCAGCAGCCAGGGGGCCGGGGTAGCGGAAGGGGAGCTGTTTTTT. Complete variable domain (other parts from reference TRBV11-2 and TRBJ2-2): EAGVAQSPRYKIIEKRQSVAFWCNPISGHATLYWYQQILGQGPKLLIQFQNNGVVDDSQLPKDRFSAERLKGVDSTLKIQPAKLEDSAVYLCASSQGAGVAEGELFFGEGSRLTVL.